This T cell receptor (beta chain) was captured in a study of metastatic and nonmetastatic thyroid tumors. Study overall: Across blood and tumor or nodule tissue, repertoires from malignant and benign thyroid patients were compared with one another.

At least ten counts were recorded for this clone. Not a single patient had been given any form of treatment at any point before undergoing thyroid surgery. The CDR3 runs to 12 residues. Trimming at V came to 0 bases and at J to 10 bases, leaving 0 bases not matched to a gene. The V gene's germline CDR1 is SGHNT and CDR2 YYREEE (reference sequence). With MiXCR, TCRdb called clones anew from the PCR reads. The sample holds approximately 65,000 clones, roughly 4.1% seen once. The TCR sequence derives from a female donor with papillary thyroid cancer or a benign thyroid nodule (not recorded which). Some clones in this sample may be carry-over from other donors' samples. J is TRBJ2-3 and V is TRBV5-4, with 9 nucleotides matching TRBD2. The sample was blood. The DNA of the CDR3 is TGTGCCAGCAGCTTGGGGACTAGCGCGCAGTATTTT. Protein sequence: CASSLGTSAQYF.